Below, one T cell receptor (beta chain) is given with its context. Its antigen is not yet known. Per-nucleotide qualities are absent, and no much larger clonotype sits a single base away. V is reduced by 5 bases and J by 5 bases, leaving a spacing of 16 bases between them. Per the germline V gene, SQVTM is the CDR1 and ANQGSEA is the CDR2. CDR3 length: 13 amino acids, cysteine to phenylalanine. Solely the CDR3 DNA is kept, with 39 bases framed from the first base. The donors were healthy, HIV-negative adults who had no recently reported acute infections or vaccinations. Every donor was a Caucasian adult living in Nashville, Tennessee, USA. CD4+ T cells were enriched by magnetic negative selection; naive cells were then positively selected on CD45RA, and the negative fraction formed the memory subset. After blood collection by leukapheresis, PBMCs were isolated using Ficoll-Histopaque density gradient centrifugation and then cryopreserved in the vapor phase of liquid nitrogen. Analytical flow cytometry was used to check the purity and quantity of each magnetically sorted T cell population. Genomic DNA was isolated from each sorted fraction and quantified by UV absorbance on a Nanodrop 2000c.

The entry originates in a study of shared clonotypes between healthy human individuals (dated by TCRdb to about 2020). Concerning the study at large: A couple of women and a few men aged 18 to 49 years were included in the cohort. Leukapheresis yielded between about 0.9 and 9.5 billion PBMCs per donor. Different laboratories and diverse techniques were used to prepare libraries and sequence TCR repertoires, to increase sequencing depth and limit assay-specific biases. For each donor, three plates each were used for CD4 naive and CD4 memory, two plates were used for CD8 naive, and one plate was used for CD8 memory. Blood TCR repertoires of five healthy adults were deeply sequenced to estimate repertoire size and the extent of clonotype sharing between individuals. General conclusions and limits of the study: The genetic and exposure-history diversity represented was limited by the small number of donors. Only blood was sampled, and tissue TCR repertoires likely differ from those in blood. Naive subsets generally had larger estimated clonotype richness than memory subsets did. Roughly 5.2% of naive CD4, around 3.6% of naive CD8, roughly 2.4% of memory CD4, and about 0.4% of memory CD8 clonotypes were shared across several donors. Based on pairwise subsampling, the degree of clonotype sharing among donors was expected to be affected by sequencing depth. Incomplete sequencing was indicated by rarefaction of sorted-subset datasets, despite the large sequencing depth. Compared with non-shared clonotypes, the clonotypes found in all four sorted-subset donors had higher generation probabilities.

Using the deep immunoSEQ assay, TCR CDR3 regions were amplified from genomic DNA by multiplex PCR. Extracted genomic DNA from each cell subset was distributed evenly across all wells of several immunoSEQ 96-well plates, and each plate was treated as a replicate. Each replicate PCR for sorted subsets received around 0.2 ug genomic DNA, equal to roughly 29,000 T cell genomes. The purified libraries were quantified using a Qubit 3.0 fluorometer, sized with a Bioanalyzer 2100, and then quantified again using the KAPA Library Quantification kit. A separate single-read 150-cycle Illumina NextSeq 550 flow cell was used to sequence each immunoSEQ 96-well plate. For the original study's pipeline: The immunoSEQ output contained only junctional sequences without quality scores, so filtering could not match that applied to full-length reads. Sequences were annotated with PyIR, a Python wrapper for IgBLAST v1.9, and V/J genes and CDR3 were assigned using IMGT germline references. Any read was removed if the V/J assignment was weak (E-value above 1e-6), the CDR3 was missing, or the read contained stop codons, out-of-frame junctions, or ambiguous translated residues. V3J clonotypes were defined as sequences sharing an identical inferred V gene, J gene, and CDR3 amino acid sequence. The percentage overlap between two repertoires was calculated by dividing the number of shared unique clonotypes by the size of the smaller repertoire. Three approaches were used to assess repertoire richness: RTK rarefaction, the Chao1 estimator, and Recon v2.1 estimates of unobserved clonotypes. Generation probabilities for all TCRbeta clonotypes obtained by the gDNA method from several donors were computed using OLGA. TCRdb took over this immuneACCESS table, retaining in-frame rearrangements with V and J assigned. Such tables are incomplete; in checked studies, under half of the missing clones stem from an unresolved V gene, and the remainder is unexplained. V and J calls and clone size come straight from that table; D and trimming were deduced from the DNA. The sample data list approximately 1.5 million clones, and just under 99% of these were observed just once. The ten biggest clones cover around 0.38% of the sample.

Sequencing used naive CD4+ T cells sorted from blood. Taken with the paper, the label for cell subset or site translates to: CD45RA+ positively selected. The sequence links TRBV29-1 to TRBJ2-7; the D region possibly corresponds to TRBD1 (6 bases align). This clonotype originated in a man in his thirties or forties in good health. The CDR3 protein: CSVRGTFRDEQYF. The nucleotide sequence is TGCAGCGTTAGAGGGACATTTAGGGACGAGCAGTACTTC.